Only one count was recorded for the clone carrying this T cell receptor beta chain. Its antigen is as yet unknown. These data come from a study of T cell responses to AZD1222 COVID-19 vaccine. Findings and limits, study-wide: Unmutated regions of variants are reportedly targeted by nearly half of spike-specific TCRs. Vaccine-associated CD4 TCRs spanned spike, dominant at 160-218 and 743-854.

This CDR3 has 15 amino acids. The ends were cut back, 0 bases at V and 1 base at J, with 12 bases in the middle. From germline, CDR1 is GTSNPN and CDR2 SVGIG (reference sequence). Produced via immunoSEQ multiplex PCR; TCRdb's table is partial and in-frame only. This table holds fewer than 120,000 clones, 92% found once. This TCR was sampled from an adult who received the AZD1222 COVID-19 vaccine. This rearrangement joins TRBV30 to TRBJ1-2, with a tentative D call TRBD1 (6 bases). Sequencing was performed on peripheral blood, taken 28 days after the second AZD1222 dose. CDR3 nucleotide sequence: TGTGCCTGGAGTGTATCCACGGACAGTAACTATGGCTACACCTTC. It yields the protein CAWSVSTDSNYGYTF.